A selection of T cell receptor beta chains follows, all from one sample in a study of T cell responses to AZD1222 COVID-19 vaccine. The method was immunoSEQ multiplex PCR; TCRdb's version includes in-frame clones alone and lacks a portion of them. The sample consists of approximately 70,000 clones, about 85% of them appearing once. The input for sequencing was peripheral blood, taken on day 0 of AZD1222 vaccination. The receptors originated from an adult in good health. Both conserved end residues are part of each CDR3. A D gene is named only where the DNA matches it firmly. Size is stated for part of the rows, as once, few or many counts, or as a class when the clone is expanded.

J gene: TRBJ2-2; D gene: NA; V gene: TRBV7-3; clone size: NA; CDR3 protein: CASSLISGDTGELFF; CDR3 DNA: TGTGCCAGCAGCTTAATTTCGGGGGACACCGGGGAGCTGTTTTTT
J gene: TRBJ2-3; D gene: NA; V gene: TRBV2; clone size: NA; CDR3 protein: CASSELGPTDTQYF; CDR3 DNA: TGTGCCAGCAGTGAGCTTGGCCCCACAGATACGCAGTATTTT
J gene: TRBJ2-1; D gene: TRBD2; V gene: TRBV5-1; clone size: NA; CDR3 protein: CASSFGLAGGYNEQFF; CDR3 DNA: TGCGCCAGCAGCTTTGGACTAGCGGGAGGATACAATGAGCAGTTCTTC
J gene: TRBJ2-7; D gene: NA; V gene: TRBV23-1; clone size: NA; CDR3 protein: CASSQCRGNYEQYF; CDR3 DNA: TGCGCCAGCAGTCAATGTAGGGGTAACTACGAGCAGTACTTC
J gene: TRBJ1-2; D gene: NA; V gene: TRBV10-3; clone size: NA; CDR3 protein: CAISKRVRQFHGYTF; CDR3 DNA: TGTGCCATCAGCAAGAGGGTGCGACAGTTCCATGGCTACACCTTC
J gene: TRBJ1-2; D gene: NA; V gene: TRBV2; clone size: NA; CDR3 protein: CASSGMGRVYTF; CDR3 DNA: TGTGCCAGCAGTGGTATGGGTCGGGTCTACACCTTC
J gene: TRBJ2-7; D gene: TRBD2; V gene: TRBV3-1/TRBV3-2; clone size: NA; CDR3 protein: CASSQDRRDYSYEQYF; CDR3 DNA: TGTGCCAGCAGCCAAGATAGGAGGGACTACTCCTACGAGCAGTACTTC
J gene: TRBJ1-2; D gene: TRBD1; V gene: TRBV6-5; clone size: once; CDR3 protein: CATFTGGAGGYTF; CDR3 DNA: TGTGCCACCTTTACAGGGGGCGCGGGTGGCTACACCTTC
J gene: TRBJ2-7; D gene: TRBD1; V gene: TRBV19; clone size: NA; CDR3 protein: CASTKGGTGGSVYEQYF; CDR3 DNA: TGTGCCAGTACCAAAGGCGGGACAGGGGGTTCGGTCTACGAGCAGTACTTC
J gene: TRBJ1-2; D gene: NA; V gene: TRBV10-3; clone size: NA; CDR3 protein: CAISDTGGRPQAGYTF; CDR3 DNA: TGTGCCATCAGTGACACCGGCGGGAGACCTCAGGCCGGCTACACCTTC
J gene: TRBJ2-6; D gene: TRBD2; V gene: TRBV11-3; clone size: once; CDR3 protein: CASSPGQRGVNSGANVLTF; CDR3 DNA: TGTGCCAGCAGCCCAGGACAGCGGGGGGTTAACTCTGGGGCCAACGTCCTGACTTTC
J gene: TRBJ2-1; D gene: TRBD2; V gene: TRBV5-1; clone size: NA; CDR3 protein: CASSPGGARGDEQFF; CDR3 DNA: TGCGCCAGCAGCCCCGGGGGGGCACGAGGGGATGAGCAGTTCTTC
J gene: TRBJ2-3; D gene: TRBD2; V gene: TRBV6-2/TRBV6-3; clone size: NA; CDR3 protein: CASSPEGLAGGRDTQYF; CDR3 DNA: TGTGCCAGCAGCCCTGAGGGACTAGCGGGGGGTAGAGATACGCAGTATTTT
J gene: TRBJ2-7; D gene: NA; V gene: TRBV5-1; clone size: NA; CDR3 protein: CASSPAPIYEQYF; CDR3 DNA: TGCGCCAGCAGCCCGGCGCCTATCTACGAGCAGTACTTC
J gene: TRBJ2-7; D gene: NA; V gene: TRBV29-1; clone size: NA; CDR3 protein: CSVAGYMRAVRSSYEQYF; CDR3 DNA: TGCAGCGTTGCCGGGTATATGAGGGCCGTAAGGAGCTCCTACGAGCAGTACTTC
J gene: TRBJ1-5; D gene: NA; V gene: TRBV7-2; clone size: NA; CDR3 protein: CASSLGHSNQPQHF; CDR3 DNA: TGTGCCAGCAGCTTGGGACATAGCAATCAGCCCCAGCATTTT
J gene: TRBJ2-1; D gene: NA; V gene: TRBV5-1; clone size: NA; CDR3 protein: CASSLETVHNEQFF; CDR3 DNA: TGCGCCAGCAGCTTGGAGACAGTCCACAATGAGCAGTTCTTC
J gene: TRBJ2-1; D gene: NA; V gene: TRBV6-6; clone size: NA; CDR3 protein: CASSYRPDGEFF; CDR3 DNA: TGTGCCAGCAGTTACCGGCCCGACGGCGAGTTCTTC
J gene: TRBJ2-3; D gene: NA; V gene: TRBV2; clone size: NA; CDR3 protein: CASTISREDTQYF; CDR3 DNA: TGTGCCAGCACCATATCCAGGGAAGATACGCAGTATTTT
J gene: TRBJ1-5; D gene: NA; V gene: TRBV29-1; clone size: NA; CDR3 protein: CSVGSGGNQPQHF; CDR3 DNA: TGCAGCGTTGGGAGCGGGGGCAATCAGCCCCAGCATTTT
J gene: TRBJ1-1; D gene: NA; V gene: TRBV29-1; clone size: NA; CDR3 protein: CSVERLVNTEAFF; CDR3 DNA: TGCAGCGTTGAAAGACTAGTGAACACTGAAGCTTTCTTT
J gene: TRBJ2-7; D gene: NA; V gene: TRBV15; clone size: once; CDR3 protein: CATSRVGTRDTYEQYF; CDR3 DNA: TGTGCCACCAGCAGAGTTGGTACCCGGGACACCTACGAGCAGTACTTC
J gene: TRBJ1-2; D gene: TRBD1; V gene: TRBV30; clone size: NA; CDR3 protein: CAWRRLGTGGASGYTF; CDR3 DNA: TGTGCCTGGAGACGATTGGGGACAGGGGGCGCGTCTGGCTACACCTTC
J gene: TRBJ1-2; D gene: TRBD1; V gene: TRBV19; clone size: NA; CDR3 protein: CASSIPVDRRFRYTF; CDR3 DNA: TGTGCCAGTAGTATCCCCGTGGACAGGAGGTTTCGCTACACCTTC
J gene: TRBJ2-7; D gene: NA; V gene: TRBV18; clone size: NA; CDR3 protein: CASSPSLPSSYEQYF; CDR3 DNA: TGTGCCAGCTCACCAAGTCTTCCCAGCTCCTACGAGCAGTACTTC
J gene: TRBJ2-3; D gene: NA; V gene: TRBV25-1; clone size: NA; CDR3 protein: CASSPRGGVDTQYF; CDR3 DNA: TGTGCCAGCAGTCCCCGAGGGGGGGTAGATACGCAGTATTTT
J gene: TRBJ2-7; D gene: NA; V gene: TRBV7-9; clone size: NA; CDR3 protein: CASSEEGQRVEEQYF; CDR3 DNA: TGTGCCAGCAGCGAAGAGGGACAAAGGGTTGAGGAGCAGTACTTC
J gene: TRBJ1-5; D gene: NA; V gene: TRBV12-3/TRBV12-4; clone size: once; CDR3 protein: CASSLGTPPPQHF; CDR3 DNA: TGTGCCAGCAGTCTCGGGACACCGCCACCCCAGCATTTT
J gene: TRBJ1-1; D gene: NA; V gene: TRBV29-1; clone size: NA; CDR3 protein: CSVSKRGGPEAFF; CDR3 DNA: TGCAGCGTTTCTAAGAGGGGGGGACCTGAAGCTTTCTTT
J gene: TRBJ1-6; D gene: NA; V gene: TRBV19; clone size: NA; CDR3 protein: CASKSQGFSYNSPLHF; CDR3 DNA: TGTGCCAGTAAATCTCAGGGGTTCTCCTATAATTCACCCCTCCACTTT
J gene: TRBJ2-1; D gene: TRBD2; V gene: TRBV18; clone size: NA; CDR3 protein: CASSPSRAGGNNEQFF; CDR3 DNA: TGTGCCAGCTCACCTAGTCGGGCGGGAGGAAACAATGAGCAGTTCTTC
J gene: TRBJ1-1; D gene: NA; V gene: TRBV7-8; clone size: NA; CDR3 protein: CASSARARWAEAFF; CDR3 DNA: TGTGCCAGCAGCGCCAGGGCAAGGTGGGCTGAAGCTTTCTTT
J gene: TRBJ1-1; D gene: NA; V gene: TRBV29-1; clone size: NA; CDR3 protein: CSVEEVLNTEAFF; CDR3 DNA: TGCAGCGTTGAAGAAGTTCTGAACACTGAAGCTTTCTTT
J gene: TRBJ2-5; D gene: NA; V gene: TRBV18; clone size: NA; CDR3 protein: CASSFDLQETQYF; CDR3 DNA: TGTGCCAGCTCGTTTGACTTGCAAGAGACCCAGTACTTC
J gene: TRBJ2-5; D gene: NA; V gene: TRBV27; clone size: NA; CDR3 protein: CASSILPGPQYF; CDR3 DNA: TGTGCCAGCAGTATACTCCCGGGACCCCAGTACTTC
J gene: TRBJ2-5; D gene: TRBD1; V gene: TRBV19; clone size: NA; CDR3 protein: CASSIKNRGGQGRETQYF; CDR3 DNA: TGTGCCAGTAGTATAAAAAATCGGGGCGGACAGGGGAGGGAGACCCAGTACTTC
J gene: TRBJ2-7; D gene: NA; V gene: TRBV2; clone size: NA; CDR3 protein: CASSERRGYEQYF; CDR3 DNA: TGTGCCAGCAGTGAGAGGCGAGGCTACGAGCAGTACTTC
J gene: TRBJ2-3; D gene: NA; V gene: TRBV5-4; clone size: NA; CDR3 protein: CASSLVRGGAMTDTQYF; CDR3 DNA: TGTGCCAGCAGCTTGGTGAGGGGGGGGGCGATGACAGATACGCAGTATTTT
J gene: TRBJ1-1; D gene: NA; V gene: TRBV11-2; clone size: NA; CDR3 protein: CASSLEGRGTEAFF; CDR3 DNA: TGTGCCAGCAGCTTAGAGGGTCGGGGCACTGAAGCTTTCTTT
J gene: TRBJ1-2; D gene: TRBD1; V gene: TRBV2; clone size: NA; CDR3 protein: CASRPGQEFYGYTF; CDR3 DNA: TGTGCCAGCAGACCCGGACAGGAGTTCTATGGCTACACCTTC
J gene: TRBJ1-1; D gene: NA; V gene: TRBV1; clone size: NA; CDR3 protein: CTSSQEGQLWDTEAFF; CDR3 DNA: TGCACCAGCAGCCAAGAAGGGCAGCTCTGGGACACTGAAGCTTTCTTT
J gene: TRBJ2-1; D gene: NA; V gene: TRBV6-2/TRBV6-3; clone size: NA; CDR3 protein: CASSLQGWVYNEQFF; CDR3 DNA: TGTGCCAGCAGTCTACAGGGATGGGTCTACAATGAGCAGTTCTTC
J gene: TRBJ1-1; D gene: NA; V gene: TRBV5-4; clone size: NA; CDR3 protein: CASSFFRMNTEAFF; CDR3 DNA: TGTGCCAGCAGCTTCTTTCGGATGAACACTGAAGCTTTCTTT
J gene: TRBJ1-1; D gene: TRBD1; V gene: TRBV10-3; clone size: NA; CDR3 protein: CAISEAGGSGTEAFF; CDR3 DNA: TGTGCCATCAGTGAGGCAGGGGGATCTGGAACTGAAGCTTTCTTT
J gene: TRBJ1-1; D gene: NA; V gene: TRBV10-1; clone size: NA; CDR3 protein: CASSDSSGSTEAFF; CDR3 DNA: TGCGCCAGCAGTGACTCATCAGGGAGCACTGAAGCTTTCTTT
J gene: TRBJ2-3; D gene: NA; V gene: TRBV29-1; clone size: NA; CDR3 protein: CSAEASTDTQYF; CDR3 DNA: TGCAGCGCCGAAGCTAGCACAGATACGCAGTATTTT
J gene: TRBJ1-2; D gene: NA; V gene: TRBV3-1/TRBV3-2; clone size: NA; CDR3 protein: CASSHSGAYYGYTF; CDR3 DNA: TGTGCCAGCAGCCATTCCGGGGCCTACTATGGCTACACCTTC
J gene: TRBJ2-5; D gene: TRBD2; V gene: TRBV19; clone size: NA; CDR3 protein: CASSKPAGVGRKTQYF; CDR3 DNA: TGTGCCAGTAGTAAGCCCGCGGGAGTAGGCAGAAAGACCCAGTACTTC
J gene: TRBJ2-7; D gene: TRBD1; V gene: TRBV6-5; clone size: NA; CDR3 protein: CASRNGQVYEQYF; CDR3 DNA: TGTGCCAGCAGAAACGGACAGGTCTACGAGCAGTACTTC
J gene: TRBJ2-7; D gene: TRBD1; V gene: TRBV12-3/TRBV12-4; clone size: NA; CDR3 protein: CASSLHRGEQYF; CDR3 DNA: TGTGCCAGCAGCCTCCACAGGGGTGAGCAGTACTTC
J gene: TRBJ2-5; D gene: NA; V gene: TRBV5-4; clone size: NA; CDR3 protein: CASSLATRAETQYF; CDR3 DNA: TGTGCCAGCAGCTTGGCGACTAGGGCAGAGACCCAGTACTTC
J gene: TRBJ2-3; D gene: TRBD1; V gene: TRBV11-2; clone size: NA; CDR3 protein: CASSPWTGGTDTQYF; CDR3 DNA: TGTGCCAGCAGCCCCTGGACAGGGGGCACAGATACGCAGTATTTT
J gene: TRBJ1-1; D gene: NA; V gene: TRBV5-1; clone size: once; CDR3 protein: CASSLGGNTEAFF; CDR3 DNA: TGCGCCAGCAGCTTGGGAGGCAACACTGAAGCTTTCTTT
J gene: TRBJ1-5; D gene: NA; V gene: TRBV30; clone size: NA; CDR3 protein: CAWSTSAVNQPQHF; CDR3 DNA: TGTGCCTGGAGTACCAGTGCGGTCAATCAGCCCCAGCATTTT
J gene: TRBJ2-7; D gene: TRBD1; V gene: TRBV11-2; clone size: NA; CDR3 protein: CASSWVGTGLNEQYF; CDR3 DNA: TGTGCCAGCAGCTGGGTCGGGACAGGGTTAAATGAGCAGTACTTC